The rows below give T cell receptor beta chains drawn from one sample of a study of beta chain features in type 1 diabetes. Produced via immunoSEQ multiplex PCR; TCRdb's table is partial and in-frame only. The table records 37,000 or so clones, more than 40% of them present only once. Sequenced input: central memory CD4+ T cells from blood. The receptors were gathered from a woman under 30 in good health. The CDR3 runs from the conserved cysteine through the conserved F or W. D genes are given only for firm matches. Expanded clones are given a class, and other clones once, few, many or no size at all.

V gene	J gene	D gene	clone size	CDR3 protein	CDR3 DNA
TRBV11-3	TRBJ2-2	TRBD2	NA	CASSSRPSGGDTGELFF	TGTGCCAGCAGCTCCCGTCCTAGCGGGGGGGACACCGGGGAGCTGTTTTTT
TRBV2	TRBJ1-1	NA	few	CASKADINTEAFF	TGTGCCAGCAAGGCAGACATCAACACTGAAGCTTTCTTT
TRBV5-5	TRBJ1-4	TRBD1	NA	CASTDPTTGGEKLFF	TGTGCCAGCACCGACCCAACGACAGGGGGAGAAAAACTGTTTTTT
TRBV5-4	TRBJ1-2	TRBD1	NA	CASSLTGQGYGYTF	TGTGCCAGCAGCTTGACGGGACAGGGTTATGGCTACACCTTC
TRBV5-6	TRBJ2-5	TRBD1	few	CASSPATQGYQETQYF	TGTGCCAGCAGCCCGGCCACACAGGGGTATCAAGAGACCCAGTACTTC
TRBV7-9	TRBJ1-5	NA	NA	CASSFVGNDQPQHF	TGTGCCAGCAGCTTCGTCGGGAACGATCAGCCCCAGCATTTT
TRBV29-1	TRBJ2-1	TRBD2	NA	CSVLGLAGANEQFF	TGCAGCGTCCTCGGACTAGCGGGAGCGAATGAGCAGTTCTTC
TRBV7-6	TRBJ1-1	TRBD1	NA	CASSRGQGVLSEAFF	TGTGCCAGCAGCCGGGGACAGGGGGTTCTATCTGAAGCTTTCTTT
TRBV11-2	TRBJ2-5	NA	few	CASSFNVAGETQYF	TGTGCCAGCAGCTTTAATGTTGCGGGGGAGACCCAGTACTTC
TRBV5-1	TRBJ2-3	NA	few	CASSRLPTDTQYF	TGCGCCAGCAGTAGACTTCCCACAGATACGCAGTATTTT
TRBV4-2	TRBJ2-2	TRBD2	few	CASSQDPGTSPNTGELFF	TGTGCCAGCAGCCAAGATCCTGGGACTAGCCCGAACACCGGGGAGCTGTTTTTT